The 26 T cell receptor beta chains reported below all come from one sample, sequenced in a study of blood T cell repertoires in COVID-19. Assay used: immunoSEQ multiplex PCR; TCRdb lists only in-frame clones, some missing. The data show under 65,000 clones, about nine tenths seen once. The sequencing sample was made of peripheral blood. Source of these receptors: a woman over 75 with COVID-19, enrolled during active disease.

The V gene is TRBV18, the J gene TRBJ1-1; TRBD1 agrees at 7 bases. The CDR3 runs to 14 residues. V dropped 4 bases and J dropped 3; count of bases not matched to a gene: 5. Germline CDR1 KGHSH, CDR2 LQKENI. CDR3 sequence: CASSLTGTDTEAFF. In nucleotides, the CDR3 is TGTGCCAGCTCACTCACCGGGACAGACACTGAAGCTTTCTTT.

The rearrangement joins TRBV2 to TRBJ1-1; 9 nucleotides line up with TRBD1. CDR3 length: 14 amino acids. Unmatched junction bases numbered 7, after V lost 6 bases and J lost 5 bases. Germline lookup yields CDR1 SNHLY and CDR2 FYNNEI. CDR3 nucleotides: TGTGCCAGCAGGTCGGACAGGGGATATACTGAAGCTTTCTTT. Translated: CASRSDRGYTEAFF.

The genes are TRBV7-9 and TRBJ1-1; the match to TRBD1 covers 10 bases. Per the germline V gene, CDR1 is SEHNR and CDR2 is FQNEAQ (reference sequence). The V and J ends lost 6 bases and 3 bases, in that order; junction bases with no gene match: 16. The CDR3 covers 18 residues. CDR3 nucleotide sequence: TGTGCCAGCAGGGGGACAGGGGCGGTGAGGAGGAATTACACTGAAGCTTTCTTT. It codes for CASRGTGAVRRNYTEAFF.

The gene calls are TRBV3-1 (or the pseudogene TRBV3-2) and TRBJ2-5; the D gene is possibly TRBD2 (5 bases). V was pared by 4 bases and J by 4 bases, with 16 bases between. Germline V gives CDR1 LGHDT, CDR2 YNNKEL (reference sequence). This CDR3 contains 15 residues. CDR3 region: CASSPAQRSGETQYF. CDR3 DNA sequence: TGTGCCAGCAGCCCTGCCCAGCGGTCTGGAGAGACCCAGTACTTC.

This rearrangement joins TRBV30 to TRBJ2-2; D call uncertain. V was pared by 4 bases and J by 6 bases, with 9 bases between. Germline values: CDR1 GTSNPN, CDR2 SVGIG (reference sequence). There are 12 residues in the CDR3. The CDR3 sequence: CAWTSGSGELFF. The CDR3 nucleotides are TGTGCCTGGACCTCCGGGTCCGGGGAGCTGTTTTTT.

In this sample, this clone turned up once. This sequence joins TRBV5-4 and TRBJ1-1; D remains ambiguous. The V gene lost 1 base and the J gene lost 4 bases, with 11 bases spanning the gap. The CDR3 has 14 amino acids. Germline CDR1 and CDR2: SGHNT and YYREEE (reference sequence). The DNA of the CDR3 is TGTGCCAGCAGCTTGCCCCCGGAGGGCACTGAAGCTTTCTTT. This gives the protein CASSLPPEGTEAFF.

The chain employs TRBV2 and TRBJ2-2, with D possibly TRBD1 on 6 matching bases. The CDR3 runs 17 residues. CDR1 and CDR2 from the germline V gene are SNHLY and FYNNEI. Trimming removed 3 bases at V and 0 bases at J, with 14 bases between. The CDR3 protein is CASSEGHPDTNTGELFF. CDR3 coding DNA: TGTGCCAGCAGTGAGGGACACCCAGATACGAACACCGGGGAGCTGTTTTTT.

CDR3 protein: CASSYGGQGQAFF. The CDR3 DNA reads as TGTGCCAGCAGTTACGGCGGACAGGGACAAGCTTTCTTT. V and J are TRBV6-5 and TRBJ1-1; 8 bases line up with TRBD1. Germline V CDR1 and CDR2: MNHEY, SVGAGI. CDR3 length: 13 residues. Trimming took 2 bases from V and 9 from J; bases not matched to a gene: 5.

V usage is TRBV27 and J usage is TRBJ1-2; D is unresolved. This CDR3 spans 13 amino acids. V gave up 6 bases and J gave up 5 bases, with 13 bases separating them. Germline CDR1 reads MNHEY; CDR2 reads SMNVEV (reference sequence). CDR3 protein: CASSQLEGYGYTF. DNA of the CDR3: TGTGCCAGCAGCCAGTTAGAGGGTTATGGCTACACCTTC.

This chain uses TRBV7-2 with TRBJ2-4; 8 bases agree with TRBD2. CDR3 length equals 13 residues. The germline CDR1 and CDR2 sequences are SGHTA and FQGNSA. Germline trimming cut 1 base from V and 16 bases from J; bases unmatched to any gene: 9. The CDR3 coding sequence is TGTGCCAGCAGCTTAGTCGGGGGGGCCGATCCATACTTC. This translates into CASSLVGGADPYF.

V usage is TRBV5-6 and J usage is TRBJ1-5, with D unresolved. V lost 0 bases and J 5 bases, leaving 12 bases between the germline ends. The CDR3 totals 15 residues. Germline CDR1 SGHDT, CDR2 YYEEEE. CDR3 in amino acids: CASSLAGRRDQPQHF. As DNA, the CDR3 is TGTGCCAGCAGCTTGGCGGGTCGGAGGGATCAGCCCCAGCATTTT. The variable domain in full, with the rest retrieved from reference TRBV5-6 and TRBJ1-5, is DAGVTQSPTHLIKTRGQQVTLRCSPKSGHDTVSWYQQALGQGPQFIFQYYEEEERQRGNFPDRFSGHQFPNYSSELNVNALLLGDSALYLCASSLAGRRDQPQHFGDGTRLSIL.

The chain recombines TRBV23-1 with TRBJ2-2; D ambiguous. TRBV23-1 carries the ORF label, with uncertain function. This CDR3 is built from 16 residues. With 4 bases removed from V and 7 bases from J, the gap between germline ends came to 19 bases. In nucleotides, the CDR3 is TGCGCCAGCAGTCTTTTAAAACCTGCTATTGACGGGGAGCTGTTTTTT. This translates into CASSLLKPAIDGELFF.

The chain links TRBV30 to TRBJ1-3; D remains ambiguous. V lost 1 base to trimming and J lost 3 bases, with 7 bases between them. Germline lookup yields CDR1 GTSNPN and CDR2 SVGIG (reference sequence). There are 13 residues in the CDR3. The DNA of the CDR3 is TGTGCCTGGAGTGCGGTCAATGGAAACACCATATATTTT. It is translated as CAWSAVNGNTIYF.

This rearrangement joins TRBV7-3 to TRBJ1-6; tentative D call: TRBD1 (5 bases). Trimming shortened V by 3 bases and J by 6 bases, and 9 bases separated the two germline ends. There are 14 residues in the CDR3. Germline values: CDR1 SGHTA, CDR2 FQGTGA. The CDR3 protein is CASSLQGGNSPLHF. CDR3 DNA: TGTGCCAGCAGCTTGCAGGGAGGTAATTCACCCCTCCACTTT.

This chain connects TRBV3-1 (or the pseudogene TRBV3-2) to TRBJ2-1, with TRBD2 matching over 9 bases. This CDR3 spans 15 amino acids. Trimming removed 5 bases from V and 5 bases from J; junction bases left unmatched: 7. The V gene's germline CDR1 is LGHDT and CDR2 YNNKEL (reference sequence). The CDR3 reads CASSSWGGGDNEQFF. In DNA, the CDR3 is TGTGCCAGCAGCTCCTGGGGCGGGGGGGACAATGAGCAGTTCTTC.

This chain links TRBV6-1 with TRBJ1-5, with a tentative D call TRBD1 (5 bases). With 2 bases removed from V and 9 bases from J, the gap between germline ends came to 17 bases. This CDR3 comprises 15 residues. The V gene's germline CDR1 is MNHNS and CDR2 SASEGT. CDR3 amino acids: CASSERVGGVGPQHF. As DNA, the CDR3 is TGTGCCAGCAGTGAAAGGGTGGGGGGTGTCGGGCCCCAGCATTTT.

The CDR3 nucleotides read TGTGCCAGCAGTTTATCCCCTCAGTCCCATGAGCAGTTCTTC. Amino acid sequence: CASSLSPQSHEQFF. This chain connects TRBV27 to TRBJ2-1; D is unresolved. Germline V gene lookup returns CDR1 MNHEY and CDR2 SMNVEV (reference sequence). Deletions cut 0 bases from V and 8 bases from J, with 11 bases between. The CDR3 length is 14 residues.

The chain is built from TRBV5-1 and TRBJ1-1; 7 nucleotides match TRBD1. From germline, CDR1 is SGHRS and CDR2 YFSETQ. The V segment lost 8 bases and the J segment 0 bases; nucleotides outside the gene matches: 4. The CDR3 contains 13 residues. CDR3 DNA: TGCGCCAGTACAGGGGCCCTGAACACTGAAGCTTTCTTT. Translation gives CASTGALNTEAFF.

The chain joins TRBV5-1 to TRBJ2-3; TRBD2 agrees at 8 bases. V lost 4 bases, J lost 5 bases, and 9 bases stayed unmatched. This CDR3 has 15 residues. Germline-derived CDR1 and CDR2 are SGHRS and YFSETQ. The CDR3 protein is CASSPLAEGLDTQYF. In nucleotides, the CDR3 is TGCGCCAGCAGCCCACTAGCGGAGGGCCTAGATACGCAGTATTTT.

V and J are TRBV4-2 and TRBJ2-5, with TRBD2 matching over 9 bases. J was trimmed by 4 bases and V by 0 bases; bases with no gene match: 6. The CDR3 length is 16 residues. Looked up from germline, CDR1 is LGHNA and CDR2 is YNFKEQ. CDR3 bases: TGTGCCAGCAGCCAAGAAGGCGGGGGGGCCCGAGAGACCCAGTACTTC. This gives the protein CASSQEGGGARETQYF.

The V call is TRBV18, the J call TRBJ1-1, with 8 bases aligning to TRBD1. CDR3 length: 14 amino acids. J was trimmed by 7 bases and V by 3 bases; bases with no gene match: 7. Germline V gene sequence: CDR1 KGHSH, CDR2 LQKENI. CDR3 in DNA: TGTGCCAGCTCACCCGGACAGGGTCGGGTTGAAGCTTTCTTT. Protein product: CASSPGQGRVEAFF.

This rearrangement joins TRBV11-1 to TRBJ2-1; 8 bases are a match to TRBD2. Per the germline V gene, CDR1 is SGHAT and CDR2 is FQDESV (reference sequence). The CDR3 contains 16 residues. With 1 base clipped from V and 3 bases from J, the junction kept 5 bases outside the gene matches. This chain's CDR3 is CASSLGGGGYYNEQFF. The CDR3 nucleotides are TGTGCCAGCAGCTTAGGGGGCGGGGGGTACTACAATGAGCAGTTCTTC.

This clone was recorded a few times. The chain is built from TRBV6-5 and TRBJ2-7; tentative D call: TRBD1 (6 bases). The CDR3 is 14 residues long. V lost 6 bases and J 2 bases, leaving 14 bases between the germline ends. In germline, CDR1 is MNHEY, CDR2 SVGAGI. This CDR3 is CASRQGTSTYEQYF. CDR3 sequence (DNA): TGTGCCAGCAGACAGGGTACATCGACCTACGAGCAGTACTTC.

V and J are TRBV7-6 and TRBJ2-7; perhaps TRBD1 as D (6 bases). The CDR3 runs to 15 residues. Germline V gives CDR1 SGHVS, CDR2 FNYEAQ. V lost 4 bases and J lost 0, with 13 bases in between. CDR3 sequence: CASSSDRLPSYEQYF. DNA of the CDR3: TGTGCCAGCAGCTCTGACAGGCTTCCCTCCTACGAGCAGTACTTC. Full variable domain (remainder filled in from reference TRBV7-6 and TRBJ2-7): GAGVSQSPRYKVTKRGQDVALRCDPISGHVSLYWYRQALGQGPEFLTYFNYEAQQDKSGLPNDRFSAERPEGSISTLTIQRTEQRDSAMYRCASSSDRLPSYEQYFGPGTRLTVT.

The chain couples TRBV6-5 to TRBJ1-1; a weak D match, TRBD1 (6 bases). The CDR3 is 13 amino acids. CDR1 and CDR2 from the germline V gene are MNHEY and SVGAGI. V dropped 7 bases and J dropped 4 bases, with 13 bases sitting between them. Here the CDR3 DNA reads TGTGCCAGCACCTCCAGGGGTCGCACTGAAGCTTTCTTT. Translated, it gives CASTSRGRTEAFF.

The J gene is TRBJ2-3, the V gene TRBV9; 9 bases are shared with TRBD2. Per germline, CDR1 SGDLS and CDR2 YYNGEE. The CDR3 extends over 17 amino acids. Trimming removed 0 bases from V and 3 bases from J; junction bases left unmatched: 8. CDR3 amino acids: CASSVGGGGAGTDTQYF. The CDR3 DNA sequence: TGTGCCAGCAGCGTAGGTGGCGGGGGGGCCGGGACAGATACGCAGTATTTT.